This paragraph covers one T cell receptor beta chain sequence. Germline lookup yields CDR1 SGHDT and CDR2 YYEEEE. The germline V and J ends were trimmed by 4 bases and 3 bases, with 20 bases remaining between them. This CDR3 region has 16 residues. TCRdb's table, derived via immunoSEQ multiplex PCR, lists solely in-frame clones and lacks some. The table includes some 90,000 clones, roughly 96% detected once. This record belongs to a study of technical replicates of blood from a handful of donors. The source is a human donor in good health. The chain carries TRBV5-6 and TRBJ2-7; weak D call: TRBD1 (5 bases). Sequencing was carried out using T cells isolated from PBMCs. The CDR3 sequence: CASSPDPRGFGYEQYF. The DNA of the CDR3 is TGTGCCAGCAGCCCGGACCCTAGGGGTTTTGGCTACGAGCAGTACTTC.